These 19 T cell receptor beta chains were all obtained from the same sample, sequenced in a study of cytomegalovirus exposure and HLA in healthy donors. Vbeta (60) and Jbeta (13) primers were used in the PCR. Only in-frame clones appear in the TCRdb table, and some are missing; sequencing was by immunoSEQ multiplex PCR. Among about 110,000 clones listed, roughly 80% were seen once. Sequencing was carried out using PBMCs. Every receptor here comes from a man aged 25-45 years in good health and CMV-seronegative.

The J gene is TRBJ2-7, the V gene TRBV5-4, with 16 positions matching TRBD2. The CDR3 is 16 residues long. V lost 4 bases to trimming and J lost 2 bases; unmatched junction nucleotides: 3. Germline V gene sequence: CDR1 SGHNT, CDR2 YYREEE (reference sequence). The CDR3 DNA reads as TGTGCCAGCAGCCTGGGACTAGCGGGGGGGCCCTACGAGCAGTACTTC. It specifies CASSLGLAGGPYEQYF. The whole variable domain, filled in from reference TRBV5-4 and TRBJ2-7, reads ETGVTQSPTHLIKTRGQQVTLRCSSQSGHNTVSWYQQALGQGPQFIFQYYREEENGRGNFPPRFSGLQFPNYSSELNVNALELDDSALYLCASSLGLAGGPYEQYFGPGTRLTVT.

V usage is TRBV6-7 and J usage is TRBJ2-1, with TRBD2 identical over 8 bases. TRBV6-7 is sorted into the ORF group, with uncertain function. The V and J ends lost 2 bases and 7 bases, in that order; junction bases with no gene match: 7. The CDR3 has 15 residues. For the CDR3, the DNA is TGTGCCAGCAGTTACCCCGCGGGGGGCCTAAATGAGCAGTTCTTC. It codes for CASSYPAGGLNEQFF.

This chain joins TRBV28 and TRBJ2-7, with 8 bases lining up with TRBD1. Germline trimming cut 6 bases from V and 3 bases from J; bases unmatched to any gene: 10. The CDR3 is made up of 15 amino acids. Germline CDR1 is MDHEN and CDR2 is SYDVKM. CDR3 residues: CASSLPGQAVYEQYF. CDR3 sequence (DNA): TGTGCCAGCAGCCTTCCGGGACAGGCGGTCTACGAGCAGTACTTC. Drawing the rest from reference TRBV28 and TRBJ2-7, the complete variable domain is DVKVTQSSRYLVKRTGEKVFLECVQDMDHENMFWYRQDPGLGLRLIYFSYDVKMKEKGDIPEGYSVSREKKERFSLILESASTNQTSMYLCASSLPGQAVYEQYFGPGTRLTVT.

The rearrangement links TRBV15 to TRBJ1-3, with D possibly matching TRBD1 (5 bases). This CDR3 comprises 14 residues. CDR1 and CDR2 (germline): LNHNV, YYDKDF (reference sequence). Trimming took off 3 bases at V and 2 bases at J, with 8 bases between the two ends. CDR3 nucleotides: TGTGCCACCAGCAGTCGGGGGGCTGGAAACACCATATATTTT. Its translation is CATSSRGAGNTIYF. Looking up the rest from reference TRBV15 and TRBJ1-3 gives the full variable domain: DAMVIQNPRYQVTQFGKPVTLSCSQTLNHNVMYWYQQKSSQAPKLLFHYYDKDFNNEADTPDNFQSRRPNTSFCFLDIRSPGLGDTAMYLCATSSRGAGNTIYFGEGSWLTVV.

This chain joins TRBV11-1 and TRBJ1-1, with 7 nucleotides matching TRBD1. The CDR3 is made up of 13 amino acids. V trimming: 8 bases; J trimming: 1 base; junction bases outside the gene matches: 4. Looked up from germline, CDR1 is SGHAT and CDR2 is FQDESV (reference sequence). CDR3 protein: CASRRDRNTEAFF. Here the CDR3 DNA reads TGTGCCAGCCGCCGGGACAGGAACACTGAAGCTTTCTTT.

This clone turned up a few times. The J gene is TRBJ1-2, the V gene TRBV6-1; D remains ambiguous. In germline, CDR1 is MNHNS, CDR2 SASEGT. The CDR3 sequence is 13 residues long. The V and J ends lost 2 bases and 8 bases respectively, with 12 bases between them. CDR3 loop: CASSEISGRGYTF. The CDR3 coding sequence is TGTGCCAGCAGTGAAATCTCTGGTCGGGGCTACACCTTC.

V is TRBV5-1 and J is TRBJ1-1; no clear D gene. The CDR3 is 14 residues long. Looked up from germline, CDR1 is SGHRS and CDR2 is YFSETQ. With 0 bases removed from V and 1 base from J, the gap between germline ends came to 7 bases. CDR3 region: CASSLAQTNTEAFF. CDR3 in DNA: TGCGCCAGCAGCTTGGCACAGACGAACACTGAAGCTTTCTTT.

This rearrangement joins TRBV18 to TRBJ1-1; 7 bases match TRBD1. The ends lost 3 bases at V and 1 base at J; junction bases unmatched: 5. The CDR3 is 15 residues long. Germline CDR1 is KGHSH and CDR2 is LQKENI. The CDR3 sequence: CASSPRTGENTEAFF. The CDR3 DNA reads as TGTGCCAGCTCACCCCGTACAGGGGAGAACACTGAAGCTTTCTTT. Full variable domain (remainder filled in from reference TRBV18 and TRBJ1-1): NAGVMQNPRHLVRRRGQEARLRCSPMKGHSHVYWYRQLPEEGLKFMVYLQKENIIDESGMPKERFSAEFPKEGPSILRIQQVVRGDSAAYFCASSPRTGENTEAFFGQGTRLTVV.

This clone has just one count. The rearrangement joins TRBV11-3 to TRBJ2-1; 7 bases match TRBD2. V lost 2 bases and J lost 10; bases outside the gene matches: 8. The germline CDR1 and CDR2 sequences are SGHNT and YENEEA. This CDR3 is built from 14 residues. As DNA, the CDR3 is TGTGCCAGCAGCTTACGGTCGAGGCGGGAGGAGCAGTTCTTC. Translated: CASSLRSRREEQFF.

The DNA of the CDR3 is TGTGCCAGCAGTGACAGAGGAAGGAGCGCCGAGCAGTACTTC. Protein: CASSDRGRSAEQYF. This chain links TRBV6-1 with TRBJ2-7, with D unresolved. Trimming shortened V by 3 bases and J by 6 bases, and 15 bases separated the two germline ends. The CDR3 runs to 14 residues. Germline V gives CDR1 MNHNS, CDR2 SASEGT.

V gene TRBV9 combines with J gene TRBJ2-5, with D possibly TRBD2 on 5 matching bases. The CDR3 consists of 15 residues. Looked up from germline, CDR1 is SGDLS and CDR2 is YYNGEE. The V end lost 0 bases, the J end lost 4 bases, and 13 bases lay between the germline ends. As DNA, the CDR3 is TGTGCCAGCAGCGTAGCTGAGCGGACCAGAGAGACCCAGTACTTC. It is translated as CASSVAERTRETQYF.

The chain links TRBV7-8 to TRBJ2-1, with 8 bases aligning to TRBD2. The length of the CDR3 is 13 residues. The germline CDR1 and CDR2 sequences are SGHVS and FQNEAQ. V lost 3 bases and J lost 6; bases outside the gene matches: 1. The CDR3 DNA reads TGTGCCAGCAGCTTTGCGGGGGGCAATGAGCAGTTCTTC. Amino acid sequence: CASSFAGGNEQFF.

The chain joins TRBV2 to TRBJ1-1; D possibly corresponds to TRBD1 (6 bases). This CDR3 is built from 14 residues. V lost 7 bases and J lost 7, with 19 bases in between. CDR1 is SNHLY, CDR2 FYNNEI, per germline. The CDR3 bases are TGTGCCAGCACCACGAACAGGGAACGGGGTGAAGCTTTCTTT. It encodes CASTTNRERGEAFF.

The chain is built from TRBV27 and TRBJ1-2, with a possible D match to TRBD1 (6 bases). The CDR3 is made up of 12 amino acids. Trimming took off 8 bases at V and 8 bases at J, with 15 bases between the two ends. Germline V CDR1 and CDR2: MNHEY, SMNVEV (reference sequence). DNA for the CDR3: TGTGCCAGCCCCCCCGACAGGTCAGGCTACACCTTC. Translated, it gives CASPPDRSGYTF.

This chain links TRBV2 with TRBJ2-7, with TRBD2 matching over 11 bases. Germline values: CDR1 SNHLY, CDR2 FYNNEI. The CDR3 is made up of 16 amino acids. After removal of 5 bases from V and 2 bases from J, the junction contained 8 bases not matched to a gene. CDR3 loop: CASSRGLAGGAYEQYF. The CDR3 DNA sequence: TGTGCCAGCAGTCGTGGCCTAGCGGGGGGTGCCTACGAGCAGTACTTC.

The genes are TRBV6-1 and TRBJ2-5; 10 nucleotides agree with TRBD1. Gene TRBJ2-7 matches the end of the DNA better, so the J call may be wrong. This CDR3 spans 15 amino acids. Germline loops: CDR1 MNHNS, CDR2 SASEGT. The CDR3 here is CASSVNRDRGYEQYF. The CDR3 coding sequence is TGTGCCAGCAGCGTTAACCGGGACAGGGGATACGAGCAGTACTTC.

This chain connects TRBV7-2 to TRBJ2-7; D is possibly TRBD2 (5 bases). V shed 2 bases and J shed 5 bases, with 7 bases lying between them. Germline loops: CDR1 SGHTA, CDR2 FQGNSA. The CDR3 contains 12 residues. In DNA, the CDR3 is TGTGCCAGCAGCTTACCCGGGGACGAGCAGTACTTC. It is translated as CASSLPGDEQYF.

The gene calls are TRBV5-1 and TRBJ1-5; 7 bases fit TRBD1. With 3 bases clipped from V and 0 bases from J, the junction kept 9 bases outside the gene matches. From germline, CDR1 is SGHRS and CDR2 YFSETQ. CDR3 length equals 17 residues. The DNA of the CDR3 is TGCGCCAGCAGCTCACACCCGACAGGGTATAGCAATCAGCCCCAGCATTTT. Translated, it gives CASSSHPTGYSNQPQHF.

The chain carries TRBV14 and TRBJ2-5; 7 nucleotides agree with TRBD2. This CDR3 is 16 amino acids long. The J segment lost 4 bases and the V segment lost 4 bases, leaving 12 bases of the junction unmatched. The germline CDR1 and CDR2 sequences are SGHDN and FVKESK. The DNA of the CDR3 is TGTGCCAGCAGCCCAAAGCGGGGAGCCCCTACAGAGACCCAGTACTTC. It specifies CASSPKRGAPTETQYF. The full variable domain, rest sourced from reference TRBV14 and TRBJ2-5, is EAGVTQFPSHSVIEKGQTVTLRCDPISGHDNLYWYRRVMGKEIKFLLHFVKESKQDESGMPNNRFLAERTGGTYSTLKVQPAELEDSGVYFCASSPKRGAPTETQYFGPGTRLLVL.